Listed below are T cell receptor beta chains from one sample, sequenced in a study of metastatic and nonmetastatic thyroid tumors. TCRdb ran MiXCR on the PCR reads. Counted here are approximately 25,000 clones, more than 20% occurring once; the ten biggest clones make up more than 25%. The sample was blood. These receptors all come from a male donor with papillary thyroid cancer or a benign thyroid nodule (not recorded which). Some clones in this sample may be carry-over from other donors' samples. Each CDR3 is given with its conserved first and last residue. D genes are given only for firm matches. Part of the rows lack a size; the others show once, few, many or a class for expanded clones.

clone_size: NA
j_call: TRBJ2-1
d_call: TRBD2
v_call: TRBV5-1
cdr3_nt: TGCGCCAGCAGCTTGGCTTTAGTATTCGGCGGGAGGAGAACCTACAATGAGCAGTTCTTC
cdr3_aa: CASSLALVFGGRRTYNEQFF

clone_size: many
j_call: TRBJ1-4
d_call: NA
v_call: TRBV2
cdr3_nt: TGTGCCAGCAGTGGGGAAAAGGGAGGGGAAAAACTGTTTTTT
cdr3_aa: CASSGEKGGEKLFF

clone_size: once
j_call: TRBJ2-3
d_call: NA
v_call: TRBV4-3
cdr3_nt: TGCGCCAGCAGCCGCAGCCGGGCCACCACGTATACGCAGTATTTT
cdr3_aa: CASSRSRATTYTQYF

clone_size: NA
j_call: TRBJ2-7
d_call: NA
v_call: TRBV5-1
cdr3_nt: TGCGCCAGCAGGGCCGGCGGGGCGAGCGGTCACGAGCAGTACTTC
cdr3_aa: CASRAGGASGHEQYF

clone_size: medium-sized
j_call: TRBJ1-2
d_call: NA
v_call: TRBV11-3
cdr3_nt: TGTGCCAGCAGTCCGTCTGAGGGCTATGGCTACACCTTC
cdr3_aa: CASSPSEGYGYTF

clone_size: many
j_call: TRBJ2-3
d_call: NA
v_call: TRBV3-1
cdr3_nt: TGTGCCAGCAGCCAGGAATATCGGTTGTTGAGCGCAGATACGCAGTATTTT
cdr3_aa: CASSQEYRLLSADTQYF

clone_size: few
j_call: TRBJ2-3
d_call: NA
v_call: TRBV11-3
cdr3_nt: TGTGCCAGCAGCCCAGGGGTAGCCAACTCAGATACGCAGTATTTT
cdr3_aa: CASSPGVANSDTQYF

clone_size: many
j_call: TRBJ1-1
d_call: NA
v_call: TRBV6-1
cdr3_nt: TGTGCCAGCAGTGAAGTGGTGATTGAAGCTTTCTTT
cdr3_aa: CASSEVVIEAFF

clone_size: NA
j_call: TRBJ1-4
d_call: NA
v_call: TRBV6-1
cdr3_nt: TGTGACAGCAGCAACCCAGGGGTGCAGGATGATAAACTGTTTTTT
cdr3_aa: CDSSNPGVQDDKLFF

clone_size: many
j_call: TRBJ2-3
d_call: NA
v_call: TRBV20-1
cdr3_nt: TGCAGTGCCCGGAGGGGGACATTCTCCACAGATACGCAGTATTTT
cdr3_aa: CSARRGTFSTDTQYF

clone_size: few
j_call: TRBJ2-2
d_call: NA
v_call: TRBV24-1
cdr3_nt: TGTGCCACCAGTGATTTCCCAGGTGCCGGGGAGCTGTTTTTT
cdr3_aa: CATSDFPGAGELFF

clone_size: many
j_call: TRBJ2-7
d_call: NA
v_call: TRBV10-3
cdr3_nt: TGTGCCATCAGTGAGTCTAGGGAGAACGAGCAGTACTTC
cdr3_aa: CAISESRENEQYF

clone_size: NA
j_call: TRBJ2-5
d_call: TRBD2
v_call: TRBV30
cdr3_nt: TGTGCCTGGAGGACTAGCGGGAGAAAGGAGACCCAGTACTTC
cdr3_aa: CAWRTSGRKETQYF

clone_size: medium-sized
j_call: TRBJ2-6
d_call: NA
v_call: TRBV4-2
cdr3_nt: TGTGCCAGCAGCCTGACAATTTCCTCTGGGGCCAACGTCCTGACTTTC
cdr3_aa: CASSLTISSGANVLTF

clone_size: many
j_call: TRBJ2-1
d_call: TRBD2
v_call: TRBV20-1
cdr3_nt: TGCAGTGCTAGAGACCGGACTAGGGCCTCCCTAAATGAGCAGTTCTTC
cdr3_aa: CSARDRTRASLNEQFF

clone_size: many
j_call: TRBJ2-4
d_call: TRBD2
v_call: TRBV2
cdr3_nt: TGTGCCAGCAGCGCCCGGATTTTTTCGGGGGGGCGAGTCAAAAACATTCAGTACTTC
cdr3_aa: CASSARIFSGGRVKNIQYF

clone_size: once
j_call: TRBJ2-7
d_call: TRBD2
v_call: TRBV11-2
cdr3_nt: TGTGCCAGCAGCTTAGTCCGCTCTAGCGGAAGATCCTACGAGCAGTACTTC
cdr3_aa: CASSLVRSSGRSYEQYF

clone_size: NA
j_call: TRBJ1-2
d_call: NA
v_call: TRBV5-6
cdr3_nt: TGTTCCAGCAGCTTGGTTTCAGGGACTAACTATGGCTACACCTTC
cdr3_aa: CSSSLVSGTNYGYTF

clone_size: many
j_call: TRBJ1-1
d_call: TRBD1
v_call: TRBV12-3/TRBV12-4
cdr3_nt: TGTGCCAGCAGTCTATTGGTATCGGGACAGGAAGCTTTCTTT
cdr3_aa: CASSLLVSGQEAFF

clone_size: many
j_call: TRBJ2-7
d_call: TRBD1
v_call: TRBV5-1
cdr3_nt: TGCGCCAGCAGCTTAAACCGATTACCCCGGACAGGCGACTTCTCTCTCGAGCAGTACTTC
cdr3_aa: CASSLNRLPRTGDFSLEQYF

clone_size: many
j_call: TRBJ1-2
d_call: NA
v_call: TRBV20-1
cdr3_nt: TGCAGTGCTGGGGCCGCCCGATGGGCTAACTATGGCTACACCTTC
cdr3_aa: CSAGAARWANYGYTF

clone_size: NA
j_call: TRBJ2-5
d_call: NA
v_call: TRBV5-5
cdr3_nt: TGTGCCAGCAGCGTGGGTGTAAGGATAGAGACCCAGTACTTC
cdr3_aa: CASSVGVRIETQYF

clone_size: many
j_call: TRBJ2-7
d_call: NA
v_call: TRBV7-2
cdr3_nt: TGTGCCAGCAGCCTTAGCGGAGGGGGATCCTACGAGCAGTACTTC
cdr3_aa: CASSLSGGGSYEQYF

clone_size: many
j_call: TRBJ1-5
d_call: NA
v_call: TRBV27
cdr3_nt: TGTGCCAGCGGTTTGGGTTTGTCCCAGCATTTT
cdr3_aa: CASGLGLSQHF

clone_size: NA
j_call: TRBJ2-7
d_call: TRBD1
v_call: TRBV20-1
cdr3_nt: TGCAGTGCTAGAGATCCTCTCGGACAGGGGGCGGGGGAGCAGTACTTC
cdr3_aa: CSARDPLGQGAGEQYF

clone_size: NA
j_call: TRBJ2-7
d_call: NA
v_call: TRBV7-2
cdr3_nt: TGTGCCAGCAGCTTAGGAGCGGGTGACTACGAGCAGTACTTC
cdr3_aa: CASSLGAGDYEQYF

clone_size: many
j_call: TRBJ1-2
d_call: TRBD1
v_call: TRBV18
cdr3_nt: TGTGCCAGCTCCTCCGGGACAGTACAGTCTTATGGCTACACCTTC
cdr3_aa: CASSSGTVQSYGYTF

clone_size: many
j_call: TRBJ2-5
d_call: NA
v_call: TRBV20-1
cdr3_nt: TGCAGTGCTAGCGACCCTAATCAAGAGACCCAGTACTTC
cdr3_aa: CSASDPNQETQYF

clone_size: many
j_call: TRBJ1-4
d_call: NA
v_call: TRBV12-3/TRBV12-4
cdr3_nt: TGTGCCAGCAGTTTTATACCCCTCGGGGGCACAACTAATGAAAAACTGTTTTTT
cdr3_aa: CASSFIPLGGTTNEKLFF

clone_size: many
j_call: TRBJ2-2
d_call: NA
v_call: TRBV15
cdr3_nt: TGTGCCACCAGATTCGACGGATCACTGAACACCGGGGAGCTGTTTTTT
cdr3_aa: CATRFDGSLNTGELFF

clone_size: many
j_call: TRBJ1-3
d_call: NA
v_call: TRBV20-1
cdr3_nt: TGCAGTGCTAGGTCGGGAATTGGAAACACCATATATTTT
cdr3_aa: CSARSGIGNTIYF

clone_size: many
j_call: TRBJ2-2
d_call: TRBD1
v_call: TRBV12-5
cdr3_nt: TGTGCTAGTAGAATCCCGGGACAGGGGATACGTGGTAACACCGGGGAGCTGTTTTTT
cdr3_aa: CASRIPGQGIRGNTGELFF

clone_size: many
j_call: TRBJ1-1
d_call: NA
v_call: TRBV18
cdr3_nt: TGTGCCAGCTCACCACGAGGGTGGGGGAACACTGAAGCTTTCTTT
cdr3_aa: CASSPRGWGNTEAFF

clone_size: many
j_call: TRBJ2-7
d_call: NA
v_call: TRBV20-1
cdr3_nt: TGCAGTGCTAGGGCTCCGGCAGGGAGGTCCTACGAGCAGTACTTC
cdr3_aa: CSARAPAGRSYEQYF

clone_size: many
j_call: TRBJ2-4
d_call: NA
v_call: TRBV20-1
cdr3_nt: TGCAGTGCTAGAGACCACATACAGGGAAACATTCAGTACTTC
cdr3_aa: CSARDHIQGNIQYF

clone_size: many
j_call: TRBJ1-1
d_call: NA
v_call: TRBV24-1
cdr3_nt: TGTGCCACCAGTGGGCGGGCGAACACTGAAGCTTTCTTT
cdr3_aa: CATSGRANTEAFF

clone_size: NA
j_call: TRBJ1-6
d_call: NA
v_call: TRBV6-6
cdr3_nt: TGTGCCAGCAGTTACCTGGCAGAGGATAATTCACCCATCCACTTT
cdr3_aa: CASSYLAEDNSPIHF

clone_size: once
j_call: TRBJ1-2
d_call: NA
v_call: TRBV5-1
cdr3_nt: TGCGCCAGCAGCTTGGACGGGGGAGCCTATGGCTACACCTTC
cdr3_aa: CASSLDGGAYGYTF

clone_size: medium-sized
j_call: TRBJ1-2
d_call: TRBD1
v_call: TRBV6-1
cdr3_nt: TGTGCCAGCAGTTCTTCCCGGGACAGGGGGCTCGACTATGGCTACACCTTC
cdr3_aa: CASSSSRDRGLDYGYTF

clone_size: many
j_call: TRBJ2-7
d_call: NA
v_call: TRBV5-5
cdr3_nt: TGTGCCAGCAGCAAAAGTTACGAGCAGTACTTC
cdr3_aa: CASSKSYEQYF

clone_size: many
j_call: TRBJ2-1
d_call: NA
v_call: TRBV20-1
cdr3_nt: TGCAGTGCTAGAGTGAACTCCAATGAGCAGTTCTTC
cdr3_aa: CSARVNSNEQFF

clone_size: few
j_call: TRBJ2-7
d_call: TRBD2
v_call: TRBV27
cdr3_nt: TGTGCCAGCAACCGTAGCGGGACCCCGTTCCTATCCTACGAGCAGTACTTC
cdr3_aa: CASNRSGTPFLSYEQYF

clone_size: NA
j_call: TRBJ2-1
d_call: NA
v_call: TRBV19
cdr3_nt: TGTGCCAGTAGTATAGGAGGGATTACTAGTTTACGGATCAATGAGCAGTTCTTC
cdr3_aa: CASSIGGITSLRINEQFF

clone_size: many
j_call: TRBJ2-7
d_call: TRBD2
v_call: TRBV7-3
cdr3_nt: TGTGCCAGCAGCAGTGCCGGGACAGGTTTTCGTCTAGCGGGGGACGAGCAGTACTTC
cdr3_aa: CASSSAGTGFRLAGDEQYF

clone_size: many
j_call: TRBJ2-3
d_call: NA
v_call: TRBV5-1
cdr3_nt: TGCGCCAGCAGCTCCGGCGGGGCCTCCTTGGGAGATACGCAGTATTTT
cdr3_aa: CASSSGGASLGDTQYF